The source of this T cell receptor (beta chain) is a study of T cell responses to AZD1222 COVID-19 vaccine. Findings of the study overall: Spike-specific TCR breadth rose after two AZD1222 doses, and depth rose as well.

Remarks on this clone: What it binds is not known.

V lost 10 bases and J lost 7; bases outside the gene matches: 5. Germline V lookup: CDR1 LNHDA, CDR2 SQIVND (reference sequence). This CDR3 is 11 amino acids long. Some clones are missing from TCRdb's copy, which holds only in-frame ones; the method was immunoSEQ multiplex PCR. The table has approximately 130,000 clones, approximately 93% seen once; the top ten hold around 3.1%. The gene calls are TRBV19 and TRBJ1-2; 8 bases align to TRBD1. The specimen comprised peripheral blood, sampled on day 0 of AZD1222 vaccination. The TCR was taken from an adult in good health. The CDR3 nucleotides are TGTGCCACCGCGGGACAGGTTGGCTACACCTTC. This gives the protein CATAGQVGYTF.